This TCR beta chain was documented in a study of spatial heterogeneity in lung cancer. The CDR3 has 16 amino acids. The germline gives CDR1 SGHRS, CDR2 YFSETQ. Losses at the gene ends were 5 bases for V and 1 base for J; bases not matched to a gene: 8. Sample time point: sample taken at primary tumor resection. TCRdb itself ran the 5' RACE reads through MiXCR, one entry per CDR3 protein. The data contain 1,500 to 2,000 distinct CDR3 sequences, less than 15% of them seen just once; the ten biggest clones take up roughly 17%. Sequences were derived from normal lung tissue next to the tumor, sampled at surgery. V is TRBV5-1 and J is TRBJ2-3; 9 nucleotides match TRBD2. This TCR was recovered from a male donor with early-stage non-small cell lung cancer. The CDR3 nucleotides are TGCGCCAGCAGACCAAATCCTAGCGGGGGCACAGATACGCAGTATTTT. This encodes CASRPNPSGGTDTQYF. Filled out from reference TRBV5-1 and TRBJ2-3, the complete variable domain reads KAGVTQTPRYLIKTRGQQVTLSCSPISGHRSVSWYQQTPGQGLQFLFEYFSETQRNKGNFPGRFSGRQFSNSRSEMNVSTLELGDSALYLCASRPNPSGGTDTQYFGPGTRLTVL.